The source of this T cell receptor beta chain is a study of blood T cell repertoires in COVID-19. On the study more broadly: Samples of COVID-19 (acute and convalescent) were obtained from the United States, Italy and Spain. The cDNA or gDNA used as material had been derived from T cells, B-cell-depleted T cells, or PBMCs.

This clone was counted a single time. Authors' data handling: Estimation of nucleated cell counts relied on the amplification of reference gene primers. Assay used: immunoSEQ multiplex PCR; TCRdb lists only in-frame clones, some missing. V and J calls and clone size come straight from that table; D and trimming were deduced from the DNA. The top ten hold around 8.2% of the sample, which has approximately 44,000 clones, roughly 90% seen once. Trimming took 7 bases from V and 2 from J; bases not matched to a gene: 3. Per germline, CDR1 MNHEY and CDR2 SMNVEV (reference sequence). The CDR3 spans 14 residues.

Sequenced sample: peripheral blood. The TCR originated in a man aged 55-75 years with active COVID-19. V usage is TRBV27 and J usage is TRBJ2-7, with TRBD2 matching over 12 bases. This CDR3 is CASTRLAGAYEQYF. The CDR3, as DNA: TGTGCCAGCACCCGACTAGCGGGAGCCTACGAGCAGTACTTC.